This T cell receptor (beta chain) was obtained from a study of neoadjuvant nivolumab and ipilimumab in lung cancer. Study results and caveats: TCR clonality did not significantly correlate with pathologic tumor regression. Resected tumors had greater TCR richness and clonality than uninvolved lung. From pretherapy to surgery, tumor richness and clonality rose with dual therapy. Pretherapy blood TCR richness correlated positively with resected tumor richness.

Germline CDR1 reads LGHNA; CDR2 reads YSLEER. The CDR3 contains 20 residues. V was trimmed by 0 bases and J by 4 bases, leaving 27 bases between them. TCRdb keeps only in-frame clones here, not all; method: immunoSEQ multiplex PCR. The data hold tens of thousands of clones, with around 89% observed a single time. To note about this clone: The antigen remains unidentified.

The chain is built from TRBV4-3 and TRBJ1-2; TRBD1 is a possible D gene (6 bases). This receptor was identified in an adult with non-small cell lung cancer. Some clones in this sample may be carry-over from other donors' samples. The material was blood, obtained before neoadjuvant nivolumab, alone or with ipilimumab. This CDR3 reads CASSQDLVREQGDFVYGYTF. CDR3 bases: TGCGCCAGCAGCCAAGATCTGGTCAGGGAACAGGGAGATTTCGTCTATGGCTACACCTTC.